This T cell receptor (beta chain) was recorded in a study of response to subunit inactivated influenza vaccine. Whole-study results and caveats: Every seasonal influenza vaccination brings in few new T cells, the authors suggested.

A remark on this clonotype: What it recognizes is unknown.

CDR3 length equals 16 residues. Unmatched junction bases numbered 7, after V lost 4 bases and J lost 0 bases. Looked up from germline, CDR1 is KGHDR and CDR2 is SFDVKD. MiXCR, applied by TCRdb to the RT-PCR reads, yields one record per CDR3 protein. Here the sample spans 590,000 or so distinct CDR3 sequences, roughly 15% being singletons. Sequenced here: PBMCs from blood, sampled roughly 2 weeks before vaccination. This TCR was recovered from a man aged 50-60 years who received an inactivated influenza vaccine. The rearrangement links TRBV24-1 to TRBJ2-5; 7 bases line up with TRBD1. The CDR3 DNA reads as TGTGCCACCAGTGACAACCGGGGACAGCACCAAGAGACCCAGTACTTC. It specifies CATSDNRGQHQETQYF.